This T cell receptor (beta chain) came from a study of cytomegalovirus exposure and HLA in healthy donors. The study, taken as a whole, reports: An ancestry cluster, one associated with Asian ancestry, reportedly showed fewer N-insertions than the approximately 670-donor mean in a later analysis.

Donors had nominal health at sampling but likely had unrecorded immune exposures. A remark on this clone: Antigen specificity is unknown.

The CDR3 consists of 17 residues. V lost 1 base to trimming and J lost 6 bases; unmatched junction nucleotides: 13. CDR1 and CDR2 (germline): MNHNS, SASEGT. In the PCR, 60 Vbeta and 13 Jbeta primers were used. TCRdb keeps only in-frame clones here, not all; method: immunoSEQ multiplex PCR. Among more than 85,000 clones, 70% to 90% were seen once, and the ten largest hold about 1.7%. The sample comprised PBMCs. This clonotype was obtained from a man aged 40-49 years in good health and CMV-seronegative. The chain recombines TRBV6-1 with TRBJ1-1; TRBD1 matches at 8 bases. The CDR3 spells CASSEGGRVGQASEAFF. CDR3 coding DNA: TGTGCCAGCAGTGAAGGTGGAAGGGTGGGACAGGCCTCTGAAGCTTTCTTT.